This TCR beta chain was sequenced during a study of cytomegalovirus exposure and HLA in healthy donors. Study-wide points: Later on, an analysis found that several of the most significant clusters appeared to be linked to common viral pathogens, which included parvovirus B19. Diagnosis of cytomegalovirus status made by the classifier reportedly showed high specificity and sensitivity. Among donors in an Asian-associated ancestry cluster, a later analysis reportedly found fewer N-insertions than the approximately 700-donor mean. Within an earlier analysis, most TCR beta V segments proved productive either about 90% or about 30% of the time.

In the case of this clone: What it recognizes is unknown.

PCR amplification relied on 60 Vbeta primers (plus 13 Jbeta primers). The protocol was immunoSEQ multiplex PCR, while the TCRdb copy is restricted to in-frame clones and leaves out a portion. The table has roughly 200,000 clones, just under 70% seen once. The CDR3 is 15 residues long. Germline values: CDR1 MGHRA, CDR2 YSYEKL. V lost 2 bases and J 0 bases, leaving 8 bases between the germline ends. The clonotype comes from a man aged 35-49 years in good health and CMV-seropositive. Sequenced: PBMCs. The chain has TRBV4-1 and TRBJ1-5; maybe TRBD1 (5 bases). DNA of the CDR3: TGCGCCAGCAGCCAAAGGGGTTATAGCAATCAGCCCCAGCATTTT. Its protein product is CASSQRGYSNQPQHF.